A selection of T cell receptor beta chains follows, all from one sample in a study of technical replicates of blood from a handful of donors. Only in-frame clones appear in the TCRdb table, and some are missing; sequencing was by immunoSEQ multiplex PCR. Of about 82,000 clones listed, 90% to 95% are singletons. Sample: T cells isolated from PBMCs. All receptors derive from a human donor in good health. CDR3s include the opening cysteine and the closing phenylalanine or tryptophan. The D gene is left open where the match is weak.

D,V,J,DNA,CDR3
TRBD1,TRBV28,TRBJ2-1,TGTGCCAGCACCCTGGACAGGGGCTACAATGAGCAGTTCTTC,CASTLDRGYNEQFF
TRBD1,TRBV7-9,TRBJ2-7,TGTGCCAGCAGCTCCGGGACAGGCCATTCTGGGGAGCAGTACTTC,CASSSGTGHSGEQYF
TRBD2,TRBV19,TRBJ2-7,TGTGCCAGTAGTATCTCGCGGGAGTCCTACGAGCAGTACTTC,CASSISRESYEQYF
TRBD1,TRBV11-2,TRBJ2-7,TGTGCCAGCAGCTTAGTCGGCCGACAGGGTTATGACGAGCAGTACTTC,CASSLVGRQGYDEQYF
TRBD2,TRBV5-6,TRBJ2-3,TGTGCCAGCAGCTTAACTAGCGGGGATCTCACAGATACGCAGTATTTT,CASSLTSGDLTDTQYF
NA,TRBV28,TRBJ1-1,TGTGCCAGCATTAATCCGAGGGTTTGGACTGAAGCTTTCTTT,CASINPRVWTEAFF
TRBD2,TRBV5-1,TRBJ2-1,TGCGCCAGCAGCTTGGCTCCTAGCGGGGCTTACAATGAGCAGTTCTTC,CASSLAPSGAYNEQFF
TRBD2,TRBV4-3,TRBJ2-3,TGCGCCAGCAGCCAAGAGCTAGCGGGAGCGGAGGGTGGGCGGGCAGATACGCAGTATTTT,CASSQELAGAEGGRADTQYF
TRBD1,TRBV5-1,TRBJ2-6,TGCGCCAGCAACAGCTTAGGGACAGGGTTTTCCTCTGGGGCCAACGTCCTGACTTTC,CASNSLGTGFSSGANVLTF
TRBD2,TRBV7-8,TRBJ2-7,TGTGCCAGCAGCCTCCCCGCGGGGGGCTCCTACGAGCAGTACTTC,CASSLPAGGSYEQYF